The 14 T cell receptor beta chains below were found in one sample sequenced in a study of graft-versus-host responses after intestinal transplantation. TCRdb's copy holds only in-frame clones and misses some; the assay was immunoSEQ multiplex PCR. The table shows under 95,000 clones, with approximately 90% occurring only once. Their cognate antigens are unknown. The input for sequencing was unstimulated CD4+ T cells sorted from spleen or lymph node cells, taken before transplant. Receptors originate from a human donor who was the organ donor for an intestinal transplant.

This chain joins TRBV19 and TRBJ1-6; maybe TRBD1 (6 bases). V lost 6 bases, J lost 5 bases, and 14 bases lay in between. This CDR3 has 15 amino acids. Germline V lookup: CDR1 LNHDA, CDR2 SQIVND (reference sequence). CDR3 residues: CASRQGRPNNSPLHF. The CDR3 DNA is TGTGCCAGTAGACAGGGACGGCCCAATAATTCACCCCTCCACTTT.

The gene calls are TRBV11-1 and TRBJ2-2; D might be TRBD1 (6 bases). The CDR3 covers 13 residues. Per germline, CDR1 SGHAT and CDR2 FQDESV (reference sequence). V shed 5 bases and J shed 7 bases, with 11 bases lying between them. The CDR3: CASSRQGYGELFF. DNA of the CDR3: TGTGCCAGCAGCCGTCAGGGGTACGGGGAGCTGTTTTTT.

The chain joins TRBV27 to TRBJ2-5, with 9 bases identical to TRBD1. The closer fit of TRBJ2-7 to the DNA end suggests the J call may be wrong. The CDR3 totals 13 residues. The germline V gene has CDR1 MNHEY and CDR2 SMNVEV (reference sequence). CDR3 bases: TGTGCCAGCAGCCGATGGGACAGGGACGAGCAGTACTTC. It encodes CASSRWDRDEQYF.

This rearrangement joins TRBV18 to TRBJ1-1, with D tentatively TRBD1 (5 bases). The V gene lost 3 bases and the J gene lost 5 bases, with 10 bases spanning the gap. Germline V CDR1 and CDR2: KGHSH, LQKENI. This CDR3 is built from 13 residues. CDR3 in DNA: TGTGCCAGCTCACCGGCAGGGTCGACTGAAGCTTTCTTT. Protein: CASSPAGSTEAFF.

The chain uses TRBV30 and TRBJ1-2; the match to TRBD1 covers 7 bases. Germline V gene sequence: CDR1 GTSNPN, CDR2 SVGIG (reference sequence). Trimming took 2 bases from V and 4 from J; bases not matched to a gene: 4. There are 13 residues in the CDR3. This CDR3 reads CAWSRDSFYGYTF. Written as DNA, the CDR3 is TGTGCCTGGAGTCGGGACAGCTTCTATGGCTACACCTTC.

The J gene is TRBJ1-5, the V gene TRBV19, with 7 bases that match TRBD1. Germline V gene lookup returns CDR1 LNHDA and CDR2 SQIVND (reference sequence). The CDR3 runs to 14 residues. The CDR3 sequence: CAMNSRGSHQPQHF. Written as DNA, the CDR3 is TGTGCTATGAATAGCAGGGGGTCACATCAGCCCCAGCATTTT.

V gene TRBV7-9 combines with J gene TRBJ2-7; D is perhaps TRBD2 (6 bases). This CDR3 contains 13 residues. Trimming left V 5 bases short and J 7 bases short, with 15 bases between. CDR1 and CDR2 (germline): SEHNR, FQNEAQ (reference sequence). The CDR3 sequence: CASSRTGVGEQYF. The CDR3 region has the DNA TGTGCCAGCAGCCGCACGGGAGTGGGGGAGCAGTACTTC.

The J gene is TRBJ2-1, the V gene TRBV5-1; 7 positions match TRBD2. V shed 2 bases and J 10 bases; nucleotides not matched to a gene: 15. This CDR3 comprises 16 residues. Germline lookup yields CDR1 SGHRS and CDR2 YFSETQ. CDR3 in DNA: TGCGCCAGCAGCTTTCTGTGGGCTAGCGGAGGCCTCGAGCAGTTCTTC. Residues: CASSFLWASGGLEQFF.

The chain links TRBV19 to TRBJ2-1, with TRBD2 matching over 8 bases. Germline CDR1 is LNHDA and CDR2 is SQIVND (reference sequence). The CDR3 covers 17 residues. V trimming: 6 bases; J trimming: 3 bases; junction bases outside the gene matches: 13. CDR3 coding DNA: TGTGCCAGTAGCACCAAGGGAAGCGGGGGCCTCTACAATGAGCAGTTCTTC. Translating it yields CASSTKGSGGLYNEQFF.

This sequence joins TRBV6-1 and TRBJ1-5, with 10 bases matching TRBD1. Germline CDR1 is MNHNS and CDR2 is SASEGT. The length of the CDR3 is 15 residues. Unmatched junction bases numbered 5, after V lost 6 bases and J lost 3 bases. The CDR3 DNA reads TGTGCCAGCAGGCCGGGACAGGGGTACAATCAGCCCCAGCATTTT. Its protein product is CASRPGQGYNQPQHF.

The V and J genes are TRBV11-2 and TRBJ2-7; perhaps TRBD2 as D (5 bases). The CDR3 has 15 amino acids. The germline V gene has CDR1 SGHAT and CDR2 FQNNGV. Trimming removed 4 bases from V and 2 bases from J, with 15 bases in between. CDR3 in amino acids: CASSSPSLLPYEQYF. As DNA, the CDR3 is TGTGCCAGCAGCTCTCCTAGCCTCCTTCCCTACGAGCAGTACTTC.

The chain uses TRBV11-2 and TRBJ2-5; 7 nucleotides align to TRBD2. Matching the DNA end better, TRBJ2-7 makes the J call doubtful. Germline CDR1 and CDR2: SGHAT and FQNNGV. The CDR3 runs 18 residues. CDR3 region: CASSYIRESSGQPYEQYF. Here the CDR3 DNA reads TGTGCCAGCAGCTATATTCGGGAGAGTAGCGGGCAACCCTACGAGCAGTACTTC.

The chain links TRBV4-1 to TRBJ2-7; the D gene is possibly TRBD2 (6 bases). Germline CDR1 and CDR2: MGHRA and YSYEKL. The V end lost 0 bases, the J end lost 4 bases, and 16 bases lay between the germline ends. The CDR3 covers 16 residues. DNA for the CDR3: TGCGCCAGCAGCCAAGATCAGGAAAGCGGGTCATACGAGCAGTACTTC. Amino acids: CASSQDQESGSYEQYF.

The genes are TRBV10-2 and TRBJ2-3; TRBD2 matches 11 bases. Germline CDR1 is WSHSY and CDR2 is SAAADI. The CDR3 sequence is 18 residues long. The junction had 12 bases not matched to a gene; V was cut back by 6 bases and J by 1 base. Here the CDR3 DNA reads TGCGCCAGCAGACTAACTAGCGGGGGTCGAGGAGGCACAGATACGCAGTATTTT. Its protein is CASRLTSGGRGGTDTQYF.